This T cell receptor (beta chain) was recovered during a study of CD8 T cells in ankylosing spondylitis. The CDR3 is made up of 13 amino acids. Germline assignment: CDR1 MNHEY and CDR2 SMNVEV (reference sequence). V lost 3 bases and J lost 7, with 12 bases in between. This clonotype has a single count. Its specificity is unknown. MiXCR, run by TCRdb on the 5' RACE reads, gives a single entry per CDR3 protein. The sample shows about 100,000 distinct CDR3 sequences, about 25% of them seen only once. Broader study findings: Certain motif variants had earlier appeared in reactive arthritis synovial fluid and blood. Relatively scarce in peripheral blood, disease-linked clones were CD8+. What appeared characteristic of ankylosing spondylitis blood was a TCR beta motif of seven to nine highly homologous variants. The clones that were linked to disease were reported to be significantly enriched in matched synovial fluid samples from ankylosing spondylitis patients.

Sequencing used synovial fluid, either unsorted or a sorted T cell fraction (not recorded which). The chain combines TRBV27 with TRBJ1-1; D uncertain. The TCR sequence derives from a male donor with ankylosing spondylitis. The CDR3 DNA is TGTGCCAGCAGTTTTATCCGAGGAGGTGAAGCTTTCTTT. Translation gives CASSFIRGGEAFF.